The 31 T cell receptor beta chains given below trace back to one sample, sequenced in a study of OX40 agonist ivuxolimab in advanced cancers. The library was made by the immunoSEQ multiplex PCR assay. TCRdb limited this immuneACCESS table to in-frame rearrangements with V and J called. A share of clones is missing; checked studies link under half to unresolved V genes, and the rest is unexplained. The sample data list tens of thousands of clones, and roughly 80% of these were observed just once. Roughly 1.1% of the sample belongs to the ten largest clones. The specimen was CD4+ or CD8+ T cells sorted from blood, collected in a trial of the OX40 agonist ivuxolimab. The source is an adult with an advanced solid tumor such as melanoma, head and neck, liver or kidney cancer.

V is TRBV28 and J is TRBJ1-2; 8 nucleotides align to TRBD1. The CDR3 is 14 amino acids. Germline values: CDR1 MDHEN, CDR2 SYDVKM. Trimming cost V 5 bases and J 4 bases; bases outside gene matches: 6. The CDR3 DNA reads as TGTGCCAGCAGTCCAGGGACAGGACGCTATGGCTACACCTTC. Translating it yields CASSPGTGRYGYTF.

The CDR3: CASSFSGMKTQYF. DNA for the CDR3: TGTGCCAGCAGCTTTTCAGGCATGAAGACCCAGTACTTC. The chain combines TRBV7-8 with TRBJ2-5; D remains ambiguous. The V gene lost 3 bases and the J gene lost 6 bases, with 11 bases spanning the gap. The CDR3 is 13 amino acids. Per the germline V gene, CDR1 is SGHVS and CDR2 is FQNEAQ.

This chain uses TRBV19 with TRBJ2-7; TRBD2 aligns across 8 bases. V gave up 4 bases and J gave up 7 bases; unmatched junction bases: 12. Germline V CDR1 and CDR2: LNHDA, SQIVND (reference sequence). The CDR3 has 15 amino acids. The CDR3 here is CASSTSDTREGEQYF. The CDR3 nucleotides read TGTGCCAGTAGTACGTCTGACACTCGGGAGGGGGAGCAGTACTTC.

In this sample, this clone turned up a few times. V gene TRBV19 combines with J gene TRBJ1-1, with a tentative D call TRBD1 (6 bases). Trimming pared 5 bases from V and 0 bases from J, leaving 13 bases between. The CDR3 has 15 amino acids. CDR1 and CDR2 from the germline V gene are LNHDA and SQIVND (reference sequence). The CDR3 spells CASSLWGALNTEAFF. CDR3 coding DNA: TGTGCCAGTAGTCTCTGGGGGGCCCTGAACACTGAAGCTTTCTTT. Looking up the rest from reference TRBV19 and TRBJ1-1 gives the full variable domain: DGGITQSPKYLFRKEGQNVTLSCEQNLNHDAMYWYRQDPGQGLRLIYYSQIVNDFQKGDIAEGYSVSREKKESFPLTVTSAQKNPTAFYLCASSLWGALNTEAFFGQGTRLTVV.

The chain joins TRBV27 to TRBJ1-6; D is ambiguous. Germline V gene sequence: CDR1 MNHEY, CDR2 SMNVEV (reference sequence). V lost 3 bases to trimming and J lost 14 bases, with 11 bases between them. The CDR3 runs 12 residues. As DNA, the CDR3 is TGTGCCAGCAGTTTTCTCAGAGGCACCCTCCACTTT. Translated: CASSFLRGTLHF.

The genes are TRBV6-1 and TRBJ2-7, with D unresolved. V lost 4 bases, J lost 4 bases, and 8 bases lay in between. Looked up from germline, CDR1 is MNHNS and CDR2 is SASEGT. This CDR3 comprises 12 residues. The CDR3 DNA sequence: TGTGCCAGCAGTGCGGTGGATTACGAGCAGTACGTC. Translating gives CASSAVDYEQYV.

The chain has TRBV11-3 and TRBJ2-2; D is uncertain. V lost 5 bases and J 1 base, leaving 2 bases between the germline ends. The length of the CDR3 is 12 residues. CDR1 and CDR2 (germline): SGHNT, YENEEA. This CDR3 is CASSQNTGELFF. The CDR3, as DNA: TGTGCCAGCAGCCAGAACACCGGGGAGCTGTTTTTT. Complete variable domain (other parts from reference TRBV11-3 and TRBJ2-2): EAGVVQSPRYKIIEKKQPVAFWCNPISGHNTLYWYLQNLGQGPELLIRYENEEAVDDSQLPKDRFSAERLKGVDSTLKIQPAELGDSAVYLCASSQNTGELFFGEGSRLTVL.

The gene calls are TRBV7-9 and TRBJ1-1; no definite D call. The CDR3 sequence is 10 residues long. Looked up from germline, CDR1 is SEHNR and CDR2 is FQNEAQ (reference sequence). The V end lost 3 bases, the J end lost 9 bases, and 5 bases lay between the germline ends. In nucleotides, the CDR3 is TGTGCCAGCAGCTTGGCCAAAGCTTTCTTT. It yields the protein CASSLAKAFF.

The chain carries TRBV28 and TRBJ1-1; D remains unclear. CDR1 and CDR2 (germline): MDHEN, SYDVKM. Deletions cut 6 bases from V and 1 base from J, with 12 bases between. CDR3 length equals 14 residues. The CDR3 here is CASRRQEANTEAFF. The CDR3 region has the DNA TGTGCCAGCAGAAGGCAGGAAGCGAACACTGAAGCTTTCTTT.

V and J are TRBV11-2 and TRBJ1-6, with no clear D. This CDR3 contains 15 residues. Looked up from germline, CDR1 is SGHAT and CDR2 is FQNNGV. Trimming removed 4 bases at V and 2 bases at J, with 9 bases between. CDR3 bases: TGTGCCAGCAGCTCTCCGGGAACCTATAATTCACCCCTCCACTTT. As protein: CASSSPGTYNSPLHF.

V usage is TRBV7-2 and J usage is TRBJ2-3; TRBD2 might be the D (5 bases). Per germline, CDR1 SGHTA and CDR2 FQGNSA. V dropped 5 bases and J dropped 7 bases, with 16 bases sitting between them. There are 14 residues in the CDR3. DNA of the CDR3: TGTGCCAGCAGCCTTAGTGCTGGGAGCAATACGCAGTATTTT. Translated: CASSLSAGSNTQYF.

The chain is built from TRBV7-6 and TRBJ2-3; D gene unclear. The length of the CDR3 is 12 residues. Germline CDR1 is SGHVS and CDR2 is FNYEAQ. Deletions cut 4 bases from V and 4 bases from J, with 6 bases between. The CDR3 region is CASSSNPDTQYF. The CDR3 bases are TGTGCCAGCAGCTCCAACCCAGATACGCAGTATTTT. Filled out from reference TRBV7-6 and TRBJ2-3, the complete variable domain reads GAGVSQSPRYKVTKRGQDVALRCDPISGHVSLYWYRQALGQGPEFLTYFNYEAQQDKSGLPNDRFSAERPEGSISTLTIQRTEQRDSAMYRCASSSNPDTQYFGPGTRLTVL.

The CDR3 loop is CASSLDVYNEQFF. DNA for the CDR3: TGTGCCAGCAGTCTCGACGTATACAATGAGCAGTTCTTC. The V call is TRBV6-5, the J call TRBJ2-1; D gene ambiguous. Germline-derived CDR1 and CDR2 are MNHEY and SVGAGI. Between the trimmed V and J ends, which lost 5 bases and 4 bases, there was a span of 9 bases. The CDR3 totals 13 residues.

This clone has a single count. The rearrangement uses TRBV6-6 and TRBJ2-7; D uncertain. The length of the CDR3 is 15 residues. Germline CDR1 and CDR2: MNHNY and SVGAGI (reference sequence). The germline V and J ends were trimmed by 2 bases and 2 bases, with 13 bases remaining between them. The CDR3 protein is CASSYEHSTTYEQYV. CDR3 in DNA: TGTGCCAGCAGTTACGAACATTCGACGACCTACGAGCAGTACGTC.

V is TRBV7-2 and J is TRBJ2-7; possibly TRBD1 for D (5 bases). The germline V and J ends were trimmed by 0 bases and 0 bases, with 12 bases remaining between them. The CDR3 loop spans 16 amino acids. In germline, CDR1 is SGHTA, CDR2 FQGNSA. The CDR3 DNA reads as TGTGCCAGCAGCTTAGCCTCGACAGAAGCCTCCTACGAGCAGTACTTC. Translation gives CASSLASTEASYEQYF.

J is TRBJ1-1 and V is TRBV4-2, with 9 bases aligning to TRBD1. This CDR3 comprises 16 residues. Germline V CDR1 and CDR2: LGHNA, YNFKEQ. Trimming took 3 bases from V and 2 from J; bases not matched to a gene: 7. The CDR3 DNA reads TGTGCCAGCAGCCATGAGGAGACAGGGGGAAACACTGAAGCTTTCTTT. This sequence encodes CASSHEETGGNTEAFF.

CDR3 DNA sequence: TGTGCCAGCAGGGTCGGGACTAGCGGGTTCAATGAGCAGTTCTTC. Amino acids: CASRVGTSGFNEQFF. The rearrangement links TRBV2 to TRBJ2-1; the match to TRBD2 covers 12 bases. Unmatched junction bases numbered 6, after V lost 6 bases and J lost 6 bases. There are 15 residues in the CDR3. The germline gives CDR1 SNHLY, CDR2 FYNNEI.

The chain carries TRBV21-1 and TRBJ2-2. TRBV21-1 is a recognized pseudogene. The CDR3 consists of 16 residues. This CDR3 is CASSREGLRNTGELFF. CDR3 nucleotides: TGTGCCAGCAGCAGGGAAGGGTTGCGGAACACCGGGGAGCTGTTTTTT.

This rearrangement joins TRBV6-5 to TRBJ1-2, with a tentative D call TRBD1 (5 bases). The CDR3 has 14 amino acids. The germline V and J ends were trimmed by 4 bases and 4 bases, with 13 bases remaining between them. Germline V gives CDR1 MNHEY, CDR2 SVGAGI. CDR3: CASSSRRGSYGYTF. In DNA, the CDR3 is TGTGCCAGCAGTTCACGACGGGGGTCCTATGGCTACACCTTC.

The chain couples TRBV28 to TRBJ2-7, with a possible D match to TRBD1 (7 bases). The CDR3 extends over 14 amino acids. From germline, CDR1 is MDHEN and CDR2 SYDVKM. Trimming cost V 5 bases and J 2 bases, with 13 bases left between them. CDR3 region: CASSAGGTAYEQYV. CDR3 coding DNA: TGTGCCAGCAGTGCTGGGGGGACAGCCTACGAGCAGTACGTC.

The rearrangement uses TRBV5-8 and TRBJ1-1; 7 bases align to TRBD1. Germline values: CDR1 SGHTS, CDR2 YDEGEE. Germline trimming cut 3 bases from V and 5 bases from J; bases unmatched to any gene: 13. The CDR3 is 16 residues long. The CDR3 here is CASSSLTLKQGTEAFF. The CDR3 coding sequence is TGTGCCAGCAGCTCACTCACCTTAAAACAGGGGACTGAAGCTTTCTTT. Complete variable domain (other parts from reference TRBV5-8 and TRBJ1-1): EAGVTQSPTHLIKTRGQQATLRCSPISGHTSVYWYQQALGLGLQFLLWYDEGEERNRGNFPPRFSGRQFPNYSSELNVNALELEDSALYLCASSSLTLKQGTEAFFGQGTRLTVV.

There are a few counts of this clone. This specimen includes other DNA sequences encoding the same CDR3. The chain employs TRBV28 and TRBJ2-6; 7 positions match TRBD1. This CDR3 is built from 15 residues. The V gene end was trimmed by 5 bases and the J gene end by 0 bases; junction bases not matched to a gene: 1. Germline V CDR1 and CDR2: MDHEN, SYDVKM. The CDR3 reads CASSRDSSGANVLTF. The CDR3 nucleotides are TGTGCCAGCAGTAGGGACAGCTCTGGGGCCAACGTCCTGACTTTC.

The genes are TRBV28 and TRBJ2-7, with a tentative D call TRBD1 (5 bases). The CDR3 sequence is 14 residues long. V dropped 4 bases and J dropped 7 bases, with 17 bases sitting between them. Germline loops: CDR1 MDHEN, CDR2 SYDVKM. The CDR3 is CASSSQQGLGEQYF. CDR3 DNA: TGTGCCAGCAGTTCCCAGCAGGGTCTTGGGGAGCAGTACTTC.

The rearrangement uses TRBV21-1 and TRBJ2-3; no DNA check was done on the table's D call, TRBD2. TRBV21-1 is termed a pseudogene. The length of the CDR3 is 14 residues. The CDR3 loop reads CASSAQRMLRTQYF. The CDR3 nucleotides read TGTGCCAGCAGCGCACAGCGGATGCTCCGAACGCAGTATTTT.

The chain is built from TRBV7-9 and TRBJ1-1, with D possibly matching TRBD1 (5 bases). Germline V gives CDR1 SEHNR, CDR2 FQNEAQ (reference sequence). There are 12 residues in the CDR3. V was cut by 5 bases and J by 10 bases, with 14 bases left in between. The CDR3 DNA reads as TGTGCCAGCAGCCCTGGGACGTCCGGAGCTTTCTTT. It encodes CASSPGTSGAFF.

The CDR3 here is CASSPVDMSNTGELFF. Written as DNA, the CDR3 is TGCGCCAGCAGCCCCGTGGACATGAGTAACACCGGGGAGCTGTTTTTT. This sequence joins TRBV5-1 and TRBJ2-2, with a weak D call TRBD1 (5 bases). V was trimmed by 4 bases and J by 2 bases, leaving 15 bases between them. The length of the CDR3 is 16 residues. The germline V gene has CDR1 SGHRS and CDR2 YFSETQ.

V usage is TRBV4-3 and J usage is TRBJ1-1; D unresolved. This CDR3 region has 14 residues. The ends were cut back, 0 bases at V and 4 bases at J, with 9 bases in the middle. Germline CDR1 is LGHNA and CDR2 is YSLEER. CDR3 bases: TGCGCCAGCAGCCAAGAACCCCGGGGCACTGAAGCTTTCTTT. Its translation is CASSQEPRGTEAFF.

The rearrangement uses TRBV7-9 and TRBJ2-3, with 8 bases fitting TRBD2. With V trimmed by 3 bases and J by 2 bases, 7 bases remained unmatched. CDR3 length: 16 residues. The germline V gene has CDR1 SEHNR and CDR2 FQNEAQ (reference sequence). CDR3 DNA sequence: TGTGCCAGCAGCTTGGGACTAGACTTTAACACAGATACGCAGTATTTT. Amino acids: CASSLGLDFNTDTQYF.

The V and J genes are TRBV2 and TRBJ2-1; no clear D gene. V dropped 1 base and J dropped 1 base, with 5 bases sitting between them. CDR3 length: 14 residues. Germline lookup yields CDR1 SNHLY and CDR2 FYNNEI. CDR3 sequence reads: CASSEVGSYNEQFF. The CDR3 nucleotides read TGTGCCAGCAGTGAAGTGGGGTCCTACAATGAGCAGTTCTTC.

The chain is built from TRBV7-7 and TRBJ2-5; D is unclear. CDR1 is SSHAT and CDR2 is FNYEAQ in the germline V gene (reference sequence). The CDR3 contains 13 residues. Trimming stripped 1 base from V and 5 bases from J, with 8 bases between. The CDR3 DNA sequence: TGTGCCAGCAGCTTAGGACCAGAGGAGACCCAGTACTTC. Amino acids: CASSLGPEETQYF.

This chain joins TRBV9 and TRBJ2-2, with TRBD2 matching over 9 bases. Germline CDR1 SGDLS, CDR2 YYNGEE. V shed 0 bases and J 7 bases; nucleotides not matched to a gene: 10. This CDR3 is 17 amino acids long. The DNA of the CDR3 is TGTGCCAGCAGCGTAGAGATCCTAGCGGGGTTGAACGGGGAGCTGTTTTTT. Translated: CASSVEILAGLNGELFF.